This entry describes one TCR beta chain. The antigen is unknown. This sample is drawn from a study of T cell repertoires and Cas9 in healthy adults. Study context: CD4 and CD8 compartments: SpCas9-reactive T cells profiled for potency, cytotoxicity, lineage. Whole-study findings and limits: SpCas9-reactive effector T cells were reportedly restrained in vitro by SpCas9-reactive regulatory T cells.

Assay used: immunoSEQ multiplex PCR; TCRdb lists only in-frame clones, some missing. The table has fewer than 25,000 clones, under 95% seen once; the top ten hold about 1.6%. Trimming stripped 5 bases from V and 8 bases from J, with 15 bases between. Germline V gene sequence: CDR1 MDHEN, CDR2 SYDVKM. The CDR3 has 13 amino acids. The sequence was obtained from a human donor in good health. The V and J genes are TRBV28 and TRBJ1-2; unclear D gene. The sequencing sample was made of CD4+ effector T cells (CD127+, CD25-, CD137-, CD154-) from PBMCs; culture status not recorded. CDR3 in amino acids: CASSGIGRPGYTF. The CDR3 DNA follows: TGTGCCAGCAGTGGTATCGGGAGGCCGGGCTACACCTTC.